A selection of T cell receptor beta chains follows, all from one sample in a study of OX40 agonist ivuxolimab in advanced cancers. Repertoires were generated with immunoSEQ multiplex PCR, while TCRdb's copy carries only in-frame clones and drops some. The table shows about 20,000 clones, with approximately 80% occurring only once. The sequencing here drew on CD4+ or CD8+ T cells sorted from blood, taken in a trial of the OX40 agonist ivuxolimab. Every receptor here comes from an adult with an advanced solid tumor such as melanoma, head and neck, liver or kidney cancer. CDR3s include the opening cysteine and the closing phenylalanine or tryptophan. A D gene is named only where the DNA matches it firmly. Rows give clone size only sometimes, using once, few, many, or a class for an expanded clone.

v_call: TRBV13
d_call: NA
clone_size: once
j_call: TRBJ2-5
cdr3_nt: TGTGCCAGCAAGAAGATAGGAACCCAACCTCAAGAGACCCAGTACTTC
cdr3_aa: CASKKIGTQPQETQYF

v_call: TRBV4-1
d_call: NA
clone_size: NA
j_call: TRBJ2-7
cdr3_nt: TGCGCCAGCAGCCAAGAAGGGCTAGCCACGGAGCAGTACTTC
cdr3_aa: CASSQEGLATEQYF

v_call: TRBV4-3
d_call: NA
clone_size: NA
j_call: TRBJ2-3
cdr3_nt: TGCGCCAGCAGCCAAGTTTTAGTGGATACGCAGTATTTT
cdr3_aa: CASSQVLVDTQYF

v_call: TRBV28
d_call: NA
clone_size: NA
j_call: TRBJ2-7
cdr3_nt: TGTGCCAGCAGTTTACCACAGGGAGTCGACGAGCAGTACTTC
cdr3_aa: CASSLPQGVDEQYF

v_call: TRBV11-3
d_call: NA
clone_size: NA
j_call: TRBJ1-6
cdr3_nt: TGTGCCAGCAGCTTAGGATCTAATTCACCCCTCCACTTT
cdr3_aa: CASSLGSNSPLHF

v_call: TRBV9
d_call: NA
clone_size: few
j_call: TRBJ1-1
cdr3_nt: TGTGCCAGCAGCGGTCGGGACTGGAACACTGAAGCTTTCTTT
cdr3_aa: CASSGRDWNTEAFF

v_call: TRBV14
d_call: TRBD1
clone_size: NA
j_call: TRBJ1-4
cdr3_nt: TGTGCCAGCAGCCAAGTGGGGATGGGACAGACCCTTTTACGTAATGAAAAACTGTTTTTT
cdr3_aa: CASSQVGMGQTLLRNEKLFF

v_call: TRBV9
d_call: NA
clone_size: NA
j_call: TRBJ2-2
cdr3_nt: TGTGCCAGCAGCCCCCGGACACTCGACACCGGGGAGCTGTTTTTT
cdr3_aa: CASSPRTLDTGELFF

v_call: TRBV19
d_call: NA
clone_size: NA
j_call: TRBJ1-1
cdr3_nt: TGTGCCAGTAGTTTTTCAGTTAACACTGAAGCTTTCTTT
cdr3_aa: CASSFSVNTEAFF

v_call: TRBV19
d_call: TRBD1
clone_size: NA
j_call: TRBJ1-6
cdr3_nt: TGTGCCAGTGGGGACAGTACGAGCTCCTATAATTCACCCCTCCACTTT
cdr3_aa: CASGDSTSSYNSPLHF

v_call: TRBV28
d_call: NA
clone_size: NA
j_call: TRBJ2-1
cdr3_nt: TGTGCCAGCAGCTTAATAGCCGGTAGCTCCTACAATGAGCAGTTCTTC
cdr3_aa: CASSLIAGSSYNEQFF

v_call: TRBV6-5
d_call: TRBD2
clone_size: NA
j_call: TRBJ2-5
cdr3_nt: TGTGCCAGCAGTCGAGGGGACTATCTTTTTGAGACCCAGTACTTC
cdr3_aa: CASSRGDYLFETQYF

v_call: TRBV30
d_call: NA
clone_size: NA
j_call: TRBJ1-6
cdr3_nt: TGTGCCTGGAGCGCCGCCGTTCTTTATAATTCACCCCTCCACTTT
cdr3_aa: CAWSAAVLYNSPLHF

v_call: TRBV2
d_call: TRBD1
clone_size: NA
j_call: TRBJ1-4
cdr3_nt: TGTGCCAGCAGTTACCGACAGGGACTTAATGAAAAACTGTTTTTT
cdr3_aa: CASSYRQGLNEKLFF

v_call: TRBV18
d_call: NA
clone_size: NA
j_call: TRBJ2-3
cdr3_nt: TGTGCCAGCTCACCAGGGTTGGATACGCAGTATTTT
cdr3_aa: CASSPGLDTQYF

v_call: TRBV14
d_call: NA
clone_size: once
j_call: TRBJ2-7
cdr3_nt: TGTGCCAGCAGCCTCTCTTACTCCTACGAGCAGTACTTC
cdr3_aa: CASSLSYSYEQYF

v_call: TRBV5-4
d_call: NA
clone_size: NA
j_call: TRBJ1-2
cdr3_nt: TGTACCTGGGGGGGAAACTATGGCTACACCTTC
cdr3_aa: CTWGGNYGYTF

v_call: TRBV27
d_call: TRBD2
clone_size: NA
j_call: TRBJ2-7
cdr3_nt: TGTGCCAGCACTACTAGCGGGGGGTCTTCCTACGAGCAGTACTTC
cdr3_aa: CASTTSGGSSYEQYF

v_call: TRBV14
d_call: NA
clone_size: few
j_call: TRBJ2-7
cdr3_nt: TGTGCCAGCAGCCGGAGGGAACGAACCTACGAGCAGTACTTC
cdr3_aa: CASSRRERTYEQYF

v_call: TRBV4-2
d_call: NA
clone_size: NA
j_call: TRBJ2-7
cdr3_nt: TGTGCCAGCAGCCTACCGGGACAAGGGTCCTACGAGCAGTACTTC
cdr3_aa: CASSLPGQGSYEQYF

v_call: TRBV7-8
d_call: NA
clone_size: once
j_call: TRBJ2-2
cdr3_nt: TGTGCCAGCAGCTTATACCTAGACGGGGCCGGGGAGCTGTTTTTT
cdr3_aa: CASSLYLDGAGELFF

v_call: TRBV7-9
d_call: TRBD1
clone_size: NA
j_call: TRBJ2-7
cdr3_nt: TGTGCCAGCAGCTGGGACAGGGTCTACGAGCAGTACTTC
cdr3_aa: CASSWDRVYEQYF

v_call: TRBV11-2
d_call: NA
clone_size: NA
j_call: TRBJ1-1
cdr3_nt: TGTGCCAGCAGAGGCGGGGAGCACACTGAAGCTTTCTTT
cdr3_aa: CASRGGEHTEAFF

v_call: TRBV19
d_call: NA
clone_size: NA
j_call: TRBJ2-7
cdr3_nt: TGTGCCAGTAGTATATCCCTCGAGTCCTACGAGCAGTACTTC
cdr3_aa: CASSISLESYEQYF

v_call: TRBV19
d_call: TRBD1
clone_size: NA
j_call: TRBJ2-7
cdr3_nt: TGTGCCAGTAGTACGTGGGGACAGGGGTCTTCCTACGAGCAGTACTTC
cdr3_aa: CASSTWGQGSSYEQYF

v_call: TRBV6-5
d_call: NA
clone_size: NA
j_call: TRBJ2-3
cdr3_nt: TGTGCCAGCAACAAATGGGCCCTCCCCGATACGCAGTATTTT
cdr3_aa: CASNKWALPDTQYF

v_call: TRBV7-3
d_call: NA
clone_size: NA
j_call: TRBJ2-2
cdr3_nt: TGTGCCATCGAGGGGGGCACCGGGGAGCTGTTTTTT
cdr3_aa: CAIEGGTGELFF

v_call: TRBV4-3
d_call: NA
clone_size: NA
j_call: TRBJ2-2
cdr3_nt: TGCGCCAGCAGCCAAGATGGGGATAACACCGGGGAGCTGTTTTTT
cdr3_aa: CASSQDGDNTGELFF

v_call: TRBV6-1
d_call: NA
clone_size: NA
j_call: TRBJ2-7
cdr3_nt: TGTGCCAGCAGTGTTACAGGGACCTACGAGCAGTACTTC
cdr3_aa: CASSVTGTYEQYF

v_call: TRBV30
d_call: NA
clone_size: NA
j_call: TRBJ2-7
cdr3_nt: TGTGCCTGGAGTGTGGGGGGCTCGATTTACGAGCAGTACTTC
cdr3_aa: CAWSVGGSIYEQYF

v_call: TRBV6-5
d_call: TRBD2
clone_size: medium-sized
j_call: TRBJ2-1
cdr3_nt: TGTGCCAGCAGTCAGACTAGCGGGAGTGTCAATGAGCAGTTCTTC
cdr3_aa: CASSQTSGSVNEQFF

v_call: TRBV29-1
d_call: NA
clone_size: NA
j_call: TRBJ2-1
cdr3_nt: TGCAGCGTACCAGAGTTTAGCTCCTACAATGAGCAGTTCTTC
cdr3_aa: CSVPEFSSYNEQFF

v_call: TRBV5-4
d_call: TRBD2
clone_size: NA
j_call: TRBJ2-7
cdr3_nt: TGTGCCAGCACCGGGGGGGGGACCAGGAGCTCCTACGAGCAGTACTTC
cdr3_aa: CASTGGGTRSSYEQYF

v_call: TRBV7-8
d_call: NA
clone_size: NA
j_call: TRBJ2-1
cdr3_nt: TGTGCCAGCAGCTTAGCGCCTGTAGTATCCTACAATGAGCAGTTCTTC
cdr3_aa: CASSLAPVVSYNEQFF

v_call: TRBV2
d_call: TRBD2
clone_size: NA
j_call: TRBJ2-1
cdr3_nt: TGTGCCAGCAGTGGCTCTAGCGGGTCCTACAATGAGCAGTTCTTC
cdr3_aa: CASSGSSGSYNEQFF

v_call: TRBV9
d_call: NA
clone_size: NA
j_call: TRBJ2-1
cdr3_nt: TGTGCCAGCAGCGTAGGCTACAATGAACAGTTCTTC
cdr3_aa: CASSVGYNEQFF

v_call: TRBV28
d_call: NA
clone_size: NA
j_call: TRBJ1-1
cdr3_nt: TGTGCCAGCAGCCGGATGGGTTTGGGAGCTGAAGCTTTCTTT
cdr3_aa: CASSRMGLGAEAFF

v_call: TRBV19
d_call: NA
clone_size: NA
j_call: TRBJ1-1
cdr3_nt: TGTGCCAGTAGTCTTGGGGGGAACACTGAAGCTTTCTTT
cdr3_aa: CASSLGGNTEAFF

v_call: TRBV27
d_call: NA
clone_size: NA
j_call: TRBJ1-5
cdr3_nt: TGTGCCAGCAGTTTAGGGGGGCCCGGCAATCAGCCCCAGCATTTT
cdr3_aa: CASSLGGPGNQPQHF

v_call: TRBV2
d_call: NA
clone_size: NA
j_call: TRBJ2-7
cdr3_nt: TGTGCCAGCAGTTACGGAACTTCACCCTACGAGCAGTACTTC
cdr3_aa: CASSYGTSPYEQYF

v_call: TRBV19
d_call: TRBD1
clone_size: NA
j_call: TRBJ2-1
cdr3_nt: TGTGCCAGCCAGACAGGGTTCAATGAGCAGTTCTTC
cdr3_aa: CASQTGFNEQFF

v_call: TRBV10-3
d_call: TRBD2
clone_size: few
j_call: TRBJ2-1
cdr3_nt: TGTGCCATCAGTGGGACTAGCGGGCCCTACTACAATGAGCAGTTCTTC
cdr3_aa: CAISGTSGPYYNEQFF

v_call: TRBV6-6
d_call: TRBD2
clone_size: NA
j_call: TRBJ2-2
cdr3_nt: TGTGCCAGCAGTCAGGCGCGGGGGGATTTCGGGGAGCTGTTTTTT
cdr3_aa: CASSQARGDFGELFF

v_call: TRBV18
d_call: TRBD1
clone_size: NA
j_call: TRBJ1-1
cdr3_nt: TGTGCCAGCTCAAGTTCAGGGGACAGTGAAGCTTTCTTT
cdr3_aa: CASSSSGDSEAFF

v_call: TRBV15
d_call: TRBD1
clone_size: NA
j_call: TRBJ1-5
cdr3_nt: TGTGCCACCAGCAGAGATAGCAACACAGGGGATAGCAATCAGCCCCAGCATTTT
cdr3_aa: CATSRDSNTGDSNQPQHF

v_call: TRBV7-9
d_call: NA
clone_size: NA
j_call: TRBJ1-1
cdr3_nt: TGTGCCAGCAGCTCCCCCCGACGGAACACTGAAGCTTTCTTT
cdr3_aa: CASSSPRRNTEAFF

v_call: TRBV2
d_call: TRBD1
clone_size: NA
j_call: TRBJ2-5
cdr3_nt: TGTGCCAGCAGTGGAGCGACAGGGGGACTAAGAGAGACCCAGTACTTC
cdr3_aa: CASSGATGGLRETQYF

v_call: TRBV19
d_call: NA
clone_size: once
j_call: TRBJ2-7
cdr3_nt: TGTGCCAGTAGTATAGACCAGGGAACGGTCTACGAGCAGTACTTC
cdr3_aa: CASSIDQGTVYEQYF

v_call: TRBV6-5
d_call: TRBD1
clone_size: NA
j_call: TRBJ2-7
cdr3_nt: TGTGCCAGCAGTTTAGGACAGGGGACGGACTACGAGCAGTACTTC
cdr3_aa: CASSLGQGTDYEQYF

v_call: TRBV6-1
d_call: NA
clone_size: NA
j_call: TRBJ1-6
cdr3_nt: TGTGCCAGCAGTGAATTCAGGGACTCCTATAATTCACCCCTCCACTTT
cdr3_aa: CASSEFRDSYNSPLHF

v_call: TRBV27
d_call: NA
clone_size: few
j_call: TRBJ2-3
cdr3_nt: TGTGCCAGCAGTTTAGCCCAGACCCTCACAGATACGCAGTATTTT
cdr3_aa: CASSLAQTLTDTQYF

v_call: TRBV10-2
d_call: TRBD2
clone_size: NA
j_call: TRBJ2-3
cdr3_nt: TGCGCCAGCAACCTAGCGGGAGGGCCCGATACGCAGTATTTT
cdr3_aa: CASNLAGGPDTQYF

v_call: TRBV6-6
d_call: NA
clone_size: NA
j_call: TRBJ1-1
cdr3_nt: TGTGCCAGCAGTTACTCAATGGTTCTGAACACTGAAGCTTTCTTT
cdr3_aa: CASSYSMVLNTEAFF